A selection of T cell receptor beta chains follows, all from one sample in a study of blood T cell repertoires in COVID-19. The table came from immunoSEQ multiplex PCR; TCRdb's copy has only in-frame clones and leaves some out. The sample gives approximately 99,000 clones, 85% to 90% of which show up once; 13% is in the top ten. Sequenced: peripheral blood. The source is a woman aged 55-75 years in a cohort sampled during active or convalescent COVID-19. Both conserved end residues are part of each CDR3. The D gene is left open where the match is weak. Some rows have no size entry. The others give once, few or many, or a class for an expanded clone.

v_gene	abundance	len	d_gene	j_gene	CDR3aa	CDR3nt
TRBV7-9	NA	15	TRBD1	TRBJ1-1	CASSTSTGELTEAFF	TGTGCCAGCAGCACCTCGACAGGGGAGCTTACTGAAGCTTTCTTT
TRBV5-6	NA	17	NA	TRBJ2-5	CASSLEIPGSYQETQYF	TGTGCCAGCAGCTTGGAAATTCCGGGGTCGTACCAAGAGACCCAGTACTTC
TRBV28	NA	16	TRBD1	TRBJ1-5	CASRTVGQGDYQPQHF	TGTGCCAGCAGGACGGTGGGACAGGGCGATTACCAGCCCCAGCATTTT
TRBV4-1	NA	19	NA	TRBJ1-5	CASSQDLGAHGLSNQPQHF	TGCGCCAGCAGCCAAGATCTAGGGGCGCACGGGCTAAGCAATCAGCCCCAGCATTTT
TRBV11-2	few	14	TRBD1	TRBJ2-7	CASSYSGTGNEQYF	TGTGCCAGCAGCTACTCCGGGACAGGGAACGAGCAGTACTTC
TRBV19	few	13	NA	TRBJ1-1	CASRGTLNTEAFF	TGTGCCAGTAGAGGGACATTGAACACTGAAGCTTTCTTT
TRBV10-2	NA	11	NA	TRBJ2-7	CASSEGATRYF	TGCGCCAGCAGTGAGGGGGCGACGAGATACTTC
TRBV5-1	NA	15	NA	TRBJ1-4	CASSLSGTWDEKLFF	TGCGCCAGCAGCTTGTCCGGGACATGGGACGAAAAACTGTTTTTT
TRBV2	NA	16	TRBD1	TRBJ1-6	CASKIPRDRVNSPLHF	TGTGCCAGCAAGATCCCCCGGGACAGGGTTAATTCACCCCTCCACTTT
TRBV5-6	NA	15	TRBD1	TRBJ2-7	CASSLVGRGSYEQYF	TGTGCCAGCAGCTTGGTGGGCAGGGGGTCCTACGAGCAGTACTTC
TRBV11-2	NA	13	NA	TRBJ1-1	CASSFNGNTEAFF	TGTGCCAGCAGCTTCAACGGGAACACTGAAGCTTTCTTT
TRBV6-5	NA	14	TRBD2	TRBJ2-7	CASRLRLGLYEQYF	TGTGCCAGCAGACTACGACTGGGACTATACGAGCAGTACTTC
TRBV11-2	NA	15	NA	TRBJ2-5	CASSPRVELGETQYF	TGTGCCAGCAGCCCCCGGGTCGAGTTAGGTGAGACCCAGTACTTC
TRBV11-2	NA	13	TRBD1	TRBJ1-3	CASRDRGGNTIYF	TGTGCCAGCAGGGACAGGGGAGGAAACACCATATATTTT
TRBV27	NA	18	NA	TRBJ1-1	CASSLLGAGSHQGTEAFF	TGTGCCAGCAGTTTATTGGGCGCAGGGTCTCACCAGGGCACTGAAGCTTTCTTT
TRBV6-1	NA	14	NA	TRBJ2-7	CASSEIWGDYEQYF	TGTGCCAGCAGTGAAATTTGGGGGGACTACGAGCAGTACTTC
TRBV3-1/TRBV3-2	NA	14	NA	TRBJ2-7	CASSQASVFYEQYF	TGTGCCAGCAGCCAAGCCTCGGTTTTCTACGAGCAGTACTTC
TRBV7-9	NA	16	NA	TRBJ1-5	CASSSQGGISNQPQHF	TGTGCCAGCAGCTCCCAGGGAGGTATTAGCAATCAGCCCCAGCATTTT
TRBV28	NA	13	NA	TRBJ1-1	CASSFRVDAEAFF	TGTGCCAGCAGTTTTCGGGTTGATGCTGAAGCTTTCTTT
TRBV5-1	NA	17	TRBD2	TRBJ2-1	CASSPGGSGATYNEQFF	TGCGCCAGCAGCCCTGGCGGGAGCGGGGCGACCTACAATGAGCAGTTCTTC
TRBV7-7	NA	17	TRBD2	TRBJ2-2	CASSRRLAGSNTGELFF	TGTGCTAGCAGCCGAAGACTAGCGGGCTCGAACACCGGGGAGCTGTTTTTT
TRBV7-2	NA	16	TRBD2	TRBJ2-5	CASSPQGLAGPETQYF	TGTGCCAGCAGCCCACAAGGACTAGCGGGACCAGAGACCCAGTACTTC
TRBV6-6	NA	13	TRBD1	TRBJ1-4	CASRDRAYEKLFF	TGTGCCAGCAGGGACAGGGCCTATGAAAAACTGTTTTTT
TRBV5-1	NA	15	NA	TRBJ1-1	CASSWNRAMNTEAFF	TGCGCCAGCAGCTGGAACAGGGCTATGAACACTGAAGCTTTCTTT
TRBV9	medium-sized	14	TRBD2	TRBJ2-1	CASSAKVWEGEQFF	TGTGCCAGCAGCGCGAAGGTGTGGGAGGGTGAGCAGTTCTTC
TRBV6-5	NA	15	NA	TRBJ1-1	CASSSYERLNTEAFF	TGTGCCAGCAGTTCCTATGAACGATTGAACACTGAAGCTTTCTTT
TRBV11-1	NA	14	NA	TRBJ1-1	CASRRDDRNTEAFF	TGTGCCAGCAGACGAGACGACAGGAACACTGAAGCTTTCTTT
TRBV29-1	NA	14	TRBD1	TRBJ1-1	CSLKQGAANTEAFF	TGCAGCTTAAAACAGGGGGCAGCGAACACTGAAGCTTTCTTT
TRBV24-1	NA	15	TRBD1	TRBJ2-3	CATSDSGTVHDTQYF	TGTGCCACCAGTGATTCCGGGACAGTACACGATACGCAGTATTTT
TRBV4-2	NA	16	TRBD1	TRBJ2-1	CASSPAGTGTYNEQFF	TGTGCCAGCAGCCCGGCCGGGACAGGGACCTACAATGAGCAGTTCTTC
TRBV27	NA	15	TRBD1	TRBJ1-6	CASSSQYRGRSPLHF	TGTGCCAGCAGTTCTCAATACAGGGGGCGTTCACCCCTCCACTTT
TRBV3-1/TRBV3-2	once	15	NA	TRBJ1-2	CASSQDWAGGYGYTF	TGTGCCAGCAGCCAAGATTGGGCGGGGGGCTATGGCTACACCTTC
TRBV7-9	few	14	TRBD1	TRBJ1-1	CASSLQGADTEAFF	TGTGCCAGCAGCTTACAGGGGGCAGACACTGAAGCTTTCTTT
TRBV20-1	NA	14	NA	TRBJ2-2	CSASSGANTGELFF	TGCAGTGCTAGTTCCGGGGCGAACACCGGGGAGCTGTTTTTT
TRBV5-1	few	14	NA	TRBJ2-3	CASSAGPQEDTQYF	TGCGCCAGCAGCGCGGGACCCCAAGAAGATACGCAGTATTTT
TRBV28	NA	16	TRBD1	TRBJ2-1	CASSFGVGGPGDEQFF	TGTGCCAGCAGTTTTGGGGTAGGGGGCCCTGGTGATGAGCAGTTCTTC
TRBV5-1	NA	16	TRBD2	TRBJ2-2	CASSYLAGGTTGELFF	TGCGCCAGCAGTTATCTAGCGGGGGGTACCACCGGGGAGCTGTTTTTT
TRBV11-2	NA	16	NA	TRBJ1-5	CASSGNSVGTNQPQHF	TGTGCCAGCAGCGGTAATAGCGTAGGAACCAATCAGCCCCAGCATTTT
TRBV5-6	NA	14	NA	TRBJ2-7	CASSLLEFSYEQYF	TGTGCCAGCAGCTTGTTGGAGTTCTCCTACGAGCAGTACTTC
TRBV2	few	12	NA	TRBJ2-1	CASSFQGNEQFF	TGTGCCAGCAGTTTCCAGGGGAATGAGCAGTTCTTC
TRBV6-2/TRBV6-3	NA	13	TRBD2	TRBJ2-1	CASSSRGANEQFF	TGTGCCAGCAGTTCGCGGGGGGCCAATGAGCAGTTCTTC
TRBV18	NA	14	TRBD1	TRBJ1-2	CASSPLDRAYGYTF	TGTGCCAGCTCACCACTGGACAGGGCCTATGGCTACACCTTC
TRBV5-1	NA	14	NA	TRBJ1-1	CASFRGTQNTEAFF	TGCGCCAGCTTCCGAGGTACACAGAACACTGAAGCTTTCTTT
TRBV6-5	NA	15	TRBD2	TRBJ2-3	CASSFTSGGGNTQYF	TGTGCCAGCAGTTTTACTAGCGGGGGGGGGAATACGCAGTATTTT
TRBV5-6	once	15	TRBD2	TRBJ2-5	CASSTPGLARETQYF	TGTGCCAGCAGCACGCCGGGACTAGCGAGGGAGACCCAGTACTTC
TRBV12-5	NA	15	NA	TRBJ1-5	CASAAGADSNQPQHF	TGTGCTAGTGCGGCGGGGGCCGATAGCAATCAGCCCCAGCATTTT
TRBV2	NA	13	NA	TRBJ2-2	CASRDSEAGELFF	TGTGCCAGCAGAGACTCAGAGGCCGGGGAGCTGTTTTTT
TRBV10-1	NA	15	NA	TRBJ2-3	CASSPTAGSTDTQYF	TGCGCCAGCAGCCCCACGGCGGGGAGCACAGATACGCAGTATTTT
TRBV2	NA	13	NA	TRBJ1-1	CASSDPTVTEAFF	TGTGCCAGCAGTGATCCGACAGTAACCGAAGCTTTCTTT
TRBV11-3	NA	13	TRBD2	TRBJ2-1	CASSTSGSTEQFF	TGTGCCAGCAGCACTAGCGGGTCTACCGAGCAGTTCTTC
TRBV4-1	NA	14	NA	TRBJ1-5	CASSQEQVGSPQHF	TGCGCCAGCAGCCAAGAACAGGTAGGATCGCCCCAGCATTTT